This TCR beta chain was retrieved from a study of cytomegalovirus exposure and HLA in healthy donors. Background on the study: Most genotyped donors, approximately 77% of 300 to 400, had Caucasian-associated genetic ancestry.

CDR1 is MNHNS and CDR2 is SASEGT in the germline V gene. Trimming stripped 6 bases from V and 7 bases from J, with 16 bases between. This CDR3 spans 14 amino acids. The PCR employed 60 Vbeta primers together with 13 Jbeta primers. Some clones are missing from TCRdb's copy, which holds only in-frame ones; the method was immunoSEQ multiplex PCR. There are about 130,000 clones in the sample; roughly three quarters occur only once, and over 2.5% lies in the top ten. This clone has a single count. J is TRBJ1-5 and V is TRBV6-1; TRBD1 is a possible D gene (6 bases). The sequencing input was PBMCs. The clonotype originates from a middle-aged man in good health and CMV-seronegative. CDR3 DNA: TGTGCCAGCAGGCCCTTGGGGGGGCAGCAGCCCCAGCATTTT. This translates into CASRPLGGQQPQHF.